This T cell receptor beta chain was sequenced in a study of cytomegalovirus exposure and HLA in healthy donors. Study-level background: Of all 360 or so donors who were genotyped, roughly 83% belonged to the Caucasian-associated ancestry cluster.

Although they were nominally healthy when sampled, donors likely had unrecorded immune exposures. The CDR3 spans 17 residues. Per germline, CDR1 SGHRS and CDR2 YFSETQ. Losses at the gene ends were 0 bases for V and 5 bases for J; bases not matched to a gene: 8. 13 Jbeta primers and 60 Vbeta primers were used for the PCR. TCRdb's copy holds only in-frame clones and misses some; the assay was immunoSEQ multiplex PCR. The data contain 100,000 to 150,000 clones, 81% of them singletons. This chain joins TRBV5-1 and TRBJ2-2; 9 positions match TRBD2. The source of this sequence is a woman aged 25 to 45 in good health and CMV-seronegative. Sequencing was done on a sample of PBMCs. The CDR3 protein is CASSLELAGRVTGELFF. The CDR3 DNA sequence: TGCGCCAGCAGCTTGGAACTAGCGGGCCGAGTTACCGGGGAGCTGTTTTTT.